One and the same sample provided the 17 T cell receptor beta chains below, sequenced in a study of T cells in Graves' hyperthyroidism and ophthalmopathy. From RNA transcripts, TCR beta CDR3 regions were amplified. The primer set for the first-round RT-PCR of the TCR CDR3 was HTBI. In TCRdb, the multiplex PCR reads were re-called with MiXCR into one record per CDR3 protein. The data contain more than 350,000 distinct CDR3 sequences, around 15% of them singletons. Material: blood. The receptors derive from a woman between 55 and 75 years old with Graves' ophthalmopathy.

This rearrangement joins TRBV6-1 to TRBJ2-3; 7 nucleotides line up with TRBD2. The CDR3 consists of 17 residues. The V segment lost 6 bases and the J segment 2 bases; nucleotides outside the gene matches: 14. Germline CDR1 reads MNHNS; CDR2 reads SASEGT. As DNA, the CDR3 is TGTGCCAGCAGCCGGGGGAGCGGGGTCCCCTTCACAGATACGCAGTATTTT. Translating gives CASSRGSGVPFTDTQYF.

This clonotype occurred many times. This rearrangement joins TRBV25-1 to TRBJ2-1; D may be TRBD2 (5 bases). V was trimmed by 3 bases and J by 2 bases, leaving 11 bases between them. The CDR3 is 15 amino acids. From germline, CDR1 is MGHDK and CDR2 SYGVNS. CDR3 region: CASSDGGFTYNEQFF. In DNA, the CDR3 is TGTGCCAGCAGTGACGGCGGGTTTACCTACAATGAGCAGTTCTTC.

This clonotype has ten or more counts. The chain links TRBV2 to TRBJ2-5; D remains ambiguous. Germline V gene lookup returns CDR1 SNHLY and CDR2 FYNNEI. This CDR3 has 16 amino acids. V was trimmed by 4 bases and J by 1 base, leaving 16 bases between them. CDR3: CASSVSSDAAQETQYF. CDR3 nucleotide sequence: TGTGCCAGCAGTGTGTCTAGTGATGCGGCCCAAGAGACCCAGTACTTC.

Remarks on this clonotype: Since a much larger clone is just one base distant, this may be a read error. DNA for the CDR3: TGTGCCAGCAGTTCCCTACTAGGGAGGGGCATAGATACGCAGTATTTT. This encodes CASSSLLGRGIDTQYF. This sequence joins TRBV27 and TRBJ2-3; the match to TRBD2 covers 7 bases. CDR3 length equals 16 residues. V lost 4 bases to trimming and J lost 5 bases; unmatched junction nucleotides: 12. Germline-derived CDR1 and CDR2 are MNHEY and SMNVEV (reference sequence).

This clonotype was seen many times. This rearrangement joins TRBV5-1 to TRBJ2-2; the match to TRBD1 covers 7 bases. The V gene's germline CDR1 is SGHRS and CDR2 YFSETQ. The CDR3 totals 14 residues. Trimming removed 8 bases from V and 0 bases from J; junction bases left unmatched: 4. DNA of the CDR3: TGCGCCAGTCGGGACAGCTCGAACACCGGGGAGCTGTTTTTT. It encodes CASRDSSNTGELFF.

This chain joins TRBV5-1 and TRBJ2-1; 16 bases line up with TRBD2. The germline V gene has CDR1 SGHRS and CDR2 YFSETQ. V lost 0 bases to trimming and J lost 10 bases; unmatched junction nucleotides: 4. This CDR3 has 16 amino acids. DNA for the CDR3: TGCGCCAGCAGCTTGGCGGGACTAGCGGGAGGGCGAGAGCAGTTCTTC. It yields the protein CASSLAGLAGGREQFF.

DNA for the CDR3: TGTGCCATCAGTGAGGGACAGGAGAACCCTGGAAACACCATATATTTT. Protein sequence: CAISEGQENPGNTIYF. The V and J genes are TRBV10-3 and TRBJ1-3; 7 nucleotides line up with TRBD1. Looked up from germline, CDR1 is ENHRY and CDR2 is SYGVKD. The ends lost 2 bases at V and 2 bases at J; junction bases unmatched: 6. The CDR3 covers 16 residues.

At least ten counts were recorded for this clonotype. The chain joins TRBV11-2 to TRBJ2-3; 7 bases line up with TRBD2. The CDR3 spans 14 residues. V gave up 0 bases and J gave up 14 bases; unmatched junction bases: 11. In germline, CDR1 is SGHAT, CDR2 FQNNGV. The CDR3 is CASSLESTGTTGYF. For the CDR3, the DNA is TGTGCCAGCAGCTTAGAGTCGACCGGGACTACGGGGTATTTT.

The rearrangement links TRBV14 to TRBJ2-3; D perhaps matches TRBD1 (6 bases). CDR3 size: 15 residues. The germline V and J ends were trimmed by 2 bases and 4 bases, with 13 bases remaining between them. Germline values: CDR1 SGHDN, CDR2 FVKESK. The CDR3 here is CASSQFGQIADTQYF. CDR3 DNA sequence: TGTGCCAGCAGCCAATTCGGACAGATCGCAGATACGCAGTATTTT.

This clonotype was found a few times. This chain's CDR3 is CASSLSGLASETQYF. The DNA of the CDR3 is TGTGCCAGCAGTTTATCCGGACTAGCGTCAGAGACCCAGTACTTC. The chain joins TRBV27 to TRBJ2-5; 9 bases fit TRBD2. After removal of 0 bases from V and 4 bases from J, the junction contained 3 bases not matched to a gene. In germline, CDR1 is MNHEY, CDR2 SMNVEV (reference sequence). CDR3 length: 15 residues.

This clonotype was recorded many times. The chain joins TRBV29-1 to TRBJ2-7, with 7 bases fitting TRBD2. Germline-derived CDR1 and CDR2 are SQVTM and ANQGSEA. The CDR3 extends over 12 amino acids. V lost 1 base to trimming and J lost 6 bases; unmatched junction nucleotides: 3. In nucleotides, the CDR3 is TGCAGCGTTGAAGGACTAGCCGGCGAGCAGTACTTC. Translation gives CSVEGLAGEQYF.

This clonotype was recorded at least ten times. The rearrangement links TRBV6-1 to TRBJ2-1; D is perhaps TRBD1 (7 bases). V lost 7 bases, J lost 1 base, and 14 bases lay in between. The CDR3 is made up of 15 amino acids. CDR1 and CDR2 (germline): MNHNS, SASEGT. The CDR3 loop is CASKEGARSYNEQFF. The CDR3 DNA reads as TGTGCCAGCAAGGAGGGGGCGCGGTCCTACAATGAGCAGTTCTTC.

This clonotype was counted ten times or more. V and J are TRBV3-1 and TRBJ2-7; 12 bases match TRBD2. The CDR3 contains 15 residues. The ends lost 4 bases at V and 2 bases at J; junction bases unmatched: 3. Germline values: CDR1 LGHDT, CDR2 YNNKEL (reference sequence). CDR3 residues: CASSRGTSGPYEQYF. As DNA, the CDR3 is TGTGCCAGCAGCCGGGGGACTAGCGGGCCCTACGAGCAGTACTTC.

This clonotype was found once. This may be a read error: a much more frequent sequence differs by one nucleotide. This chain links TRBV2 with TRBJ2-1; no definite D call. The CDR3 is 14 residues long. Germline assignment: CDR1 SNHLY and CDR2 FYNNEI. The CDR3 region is CVSSPRGSYNEQFF. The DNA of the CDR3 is TGTGTCAGCAGTCCCCGCGGCTCCTACAATGAGCAGTTCTTC.

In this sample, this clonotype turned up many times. The CDR3 DNA sequence: TGTGCCAGCTCACCACTGGACAGGGGGCGTAATGAGCAGTTCTTC. Translated: CASSPLDRGRNEQFF. This chain links TRBV18 with TRBJ2-1, with 11 positions matching TRBD1. The V and J ends lost 1 base and 7 bases, in that order; junction bases with no gene match: 3. This CDR3 has 15 amino acids. Germline CDR1 reads KGHSH; CDR2 reads LQKENI.

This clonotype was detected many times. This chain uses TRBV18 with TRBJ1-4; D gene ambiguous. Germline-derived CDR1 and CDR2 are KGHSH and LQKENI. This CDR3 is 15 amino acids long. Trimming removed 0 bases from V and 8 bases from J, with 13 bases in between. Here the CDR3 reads CASSPPASQREKLFF. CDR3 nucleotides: TGTGCCAGCTCACCACCCGCCTCACAGCGGGAAAAACTGTTTTTT.

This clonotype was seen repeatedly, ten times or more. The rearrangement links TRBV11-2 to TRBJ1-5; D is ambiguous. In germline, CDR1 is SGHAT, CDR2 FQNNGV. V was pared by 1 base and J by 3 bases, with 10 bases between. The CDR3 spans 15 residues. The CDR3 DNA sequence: TGTGCCAGCAGCTTAGTAACCAGCCCCAATCAGCCCCAGCATTTT. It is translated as CASSLVTSPNQPQHF.